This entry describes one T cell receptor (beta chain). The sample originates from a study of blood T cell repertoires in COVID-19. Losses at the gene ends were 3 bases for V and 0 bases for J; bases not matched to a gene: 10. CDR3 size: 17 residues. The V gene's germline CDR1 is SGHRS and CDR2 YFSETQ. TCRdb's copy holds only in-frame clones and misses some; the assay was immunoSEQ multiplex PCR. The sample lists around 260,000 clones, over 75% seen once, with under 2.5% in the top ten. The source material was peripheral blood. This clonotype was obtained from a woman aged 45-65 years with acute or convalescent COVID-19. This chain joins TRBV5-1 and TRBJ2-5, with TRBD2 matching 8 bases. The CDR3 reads CASSSSVISGDQETQYF. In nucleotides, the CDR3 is TGCGCCAGCAGCTCCTCGGTGATTAGCGGGGACCAAGAGACCCAGTACTTC.